One sample yielded the 30 T cell receptor beta chains listed below, sequenced in a study of response to subunit inactivated influenza vaccine. TCRdb passed the RT-PCR reads through MiXCR, listing each CDR3 protein once. The sample contains more than 700,000 distinct CDR3 sequences, about 20% of which appear only once. The material was PBMCs from blood, obtained more than 4 days after vaccination. These receptors came from a man aged 50 to 60 who received an inactivated influenza vaccine.

V and J are TRBV4-3 and TRBJ2-1; D is tentatively TRBD1 or TRBD2 (5 bases each). Trimming took off 0 bases at V and 8 bases at J, with 11 bases between the two ends. Germline CDR1 and CDR2: LGHNA and YSLEER. The CDR3 is made up of 14 amino acids. The CDR3 protein is CASSQDPRDDEQFF. In DNA, the CDR3 is TGCGCCAGCAGCCAAGATCCCAGGGACGATGAGCAGTTCTTC.

CDR3 coding DNA: TGTGCCAGCAGTTACTCCGTTTCGACAGGGAGGAACTACGAGCAGTACTTC. Translation gives CASSYSVSTGRNYEQYF. V gene TRBV6-5 combines with J gene TRBJ2-7; tentatively, D is TRBD1 (7 bases). CDR3 length: 17 amino acids. Germline V gives CDR1 MNHEY, CDR2 SVGAGI. V was clipped by 0 bases and J by 3 bases, with 18 bases between them.

The CDR3 sequence: CASKKAPSSYEQYF. CDR3 bases: TGTGCCAGCAAGAAGGCCCCTAGCTCCTACGAGCAGTACTTC. The chain joins TRBV2 to TRBJ2-7, with no clear D. The germline CDR1 and CDR2 sequences are SNHLY and FYNNEI. The length of the CDR3 is 14 residues. V lost 7 bases and J lost 0, with 13 bases in between.

This clonotype was seen a handful of times. The chain is built from TRBV20-1 and TRBJ1-2; possibly TRBD1 for D (6 bases). Germline lookup yields CDR1 DFQATT and CDR2 SNEGSKA (reference sequence). The V end lost 6 bases, the J end lost 6 bases, and 17 bases lay between the germline ends. The CDR3 is made up of 13 amino acids. DNA of the CDR3: TGCAGTGCCCCGCGGGGGGGGCGCGATGGCTACACCTTC. Protein product: CSAPRGGRDGYTF.

The chain carries TRBV3-1 and TRBJ1-5; D remains ambiguous. The ends were cut back, 5 bases at V and 6 bases at J, with 8 bases in the middle. The CDR3 length is 12 residues. Germline lookup yields CDR1 LGHDT and CDR2 YNNKEL (reference sequence). The CDR3 coding sequence is TGTGCCAGCAGCAAAGGGTTTCAGCCCCAGCATTTT. Translated: CASSKGFQPQHF.

V usage is TRBV24-1 and J usage is TRBJ2-2; D call uncertain. The germline V gene encodes CDR1 KGHDR and CDR2 SFDVKD. The CDR3 contains 15 residues. Deletions cut 0 bases from V and 1 base from J, with 5 bases between. The CDR3 DNA reads TGTGCCACCAGTGATTTGAAGGAGAACACCGGGGAGCTGTTTTTT. It is translated as CATSDLKENTGELFF.

CDR3 nucleotides: TGTGCCAGTCCAATGAAACAGCTTAGCTCCTACAATGAGCAGTTCTTC. Encoded protein: CASPMKQLSSYNEQFF. The genes are TRBV19 and TRBJ2-1; no firm D call. V gave up 8 bases and J gave up 0 bases, with 17 bases separating them. This CDR3 is built from 16 residues. CDR1 is LNHDA and CDR2 is SQIVND in the germline V gene (reference sequence).

The CDR3 is CASSPTGGAYKLFF. CDR3 sequence (DNA): TGTGCCAGCTCACCAACAGGGGGCGCGTATAAACTGTTTTTT. The chain recombines TRBV18 with TRBJ1-4; 9 bases agree with TRBD1. The CDR3 spans 14 residues. V was pared by 2 bases and J by 11 bases, with 6 bases of the junction left unmatched. Germline V gene lookup returns CDR1 KGHSH and CDR2 LQKENI.

This clonotype was observed many times. This chain uses TRBV6-2 or TRBV6-3 with TRBJ2-1, with 7 bases that match TRBD1. Germline V gene sequence: CDR1 MNHEY, CDR2 SVGEGT. With 10 bases clipped from V and 0 bases from J, the junction kept 3 bases outside the gene matches. The CDR3 totals 13 residues. CDR3 sequence (DNA): TGTGCCACCCGGGACAGCTCCTACAATGAGCAGTTCTTC. This codes for CATRDSSYNEQFF.

This chain joins TRBV6-2 or TRBV6-3 and TRBJ2-2; no reliable D call. V was cut by 0 bases and J by 7 bases, with 12 bases left in between. The germline V gene has CDR1 MNHEY and CDR2 SVGEGT. The CDR3 extends over 15 amino acids. The CDR3 DNA reads as TGTGCCAGCAGTTACTCTGCCCAAACGGACGGGGAGCTGTTTTTT. Translating it yields CASSYSAQTDGELFF.

V is TRBV20-1 and J is TRBJ2-5; TRBD1 agrees at 8 bases. CDR3 length equals 16 residues. Unmatched junction bases numbered 13, after V lost 6 bases and J lost 1 base. Looked up from germline, CDR1 is DFQATT and CDR2 is SNEGSKA (reference sequence). The CDR3 is CSAPQPLTGVQETQYF. The DNA of the CDR3 is TGCAGTGCGCCCCAACCTCTGACAGGGGTCCAAGAGACCCAGTACTTC.

This clonotype was counted between two and nine times. The CDR3 nucleotides are TGTGCCAGCAGCGTACATCGTCGAACTGAAGCTTTCTTT. Its translation: CASSVHRRTEAFF. The genes are TRBV12-3 or TRBV12-4 and TRBJ1-1; D is unclear. The V and J ends lost 6 bases and 5 bases respectively, with 13 bases between them. The CDR3 length is 13 residues.

This clonotype occurred many times. The chain couples TRBV20-1 to TRBJ2-1; D is perhaps TRBD1 (6 bases). The CDR3 is 14 residues long. Germline loops: CDR1 DFQATT, CDR2 SNEGSKA (reference sequence). The CDR3 region is CSAGRGPSYNEQFF. The CDR3 DNA sequence: TGCAGCGCCGGCAGGGGTCCGTCCTACAATGAGCAGTTCTTC.

This clonotype occurred a few times. J is TRBJ2-7 and V is TRBV9, with 7 positions matching TRBD1. The CDR3 runs to 16 residues. Germline-derived CDR1 and CDR2 are SGDLS and YYNGEE. V dropped 0 bases and J dropped 3; count of bases not matched to a gene: 9. The CDR3 spells CASSVVATGPFYEQYF. The CDR3 DNA sequence: TGTGCCAGCAGCGTAGTGGCGACAGGGCCCTTCTACGAGCAGTACTTC.

The chain links TRBV15 to TRBJ2-1, with D possibly TRBD2 on 7 matching bases. V was pared by 3 bases and J by 7 bases, with 16 bases between. This CDR3 is 15 amino acids long. CDR1 is LNHNV and CDR2 is YYDKDF in the germline V gene (reference sequence). The CDR3: CATSSRGAPSNEQFF. The CDR3 DNA reads as TGTGCCACCAGCAGCCGGGGGGCACCTTCGAATGAGCAGTTCTTC.

This chain links TRBV18 with TRBJ2-1; TRBD2 aligns across 11 bases. The length of the CDR3 is 15 residues. After removal of 1 base from V and 9 bases from J, the junction contained 5 bases not matched to a gene. The germline gives CDR1 KGHSH, CDR2 LQKENI. The CDR3 reads CASSPLSGGAVEQFF. CDR3 DNA sequence: TGTGCCAGCTCACCACTTAGCGGGGGGGCCGTTGAGCAGTTCTTC.

Only a few counts were recorded for this clonotype. V usage is TRBV28 and J usage is TRBJ2-1; 10 positions match TRBD2. J lost 5 bases, V lost 6 bases, and 10 bases had no gene match. Germline V gene sequence: CDR1 MDHEN, CDR2 SYDVKM. This CDR3 region has 16 residues. CDR3 sequence reads: CASRPSGTSVHNEQFF. CDR3 DNA sequence: TGTGCCAGCAGACCCTCCGGGACTAGCGTCCACAATGAGCAGTTCTTC.

This clonotype was found a few times. This chain links TRBV29-1 with TRBJ2-3; no clear D. This CDR3 spans 12 amino acids. Germline loops: CDR1 SQVTM, CDR2 ANQGSEA. V lost 4 bases, J lost 4 bases, and 9 bases lay in between. The CDR3: CSVATHPDTQYF. In nucleotides, the CDR3 is TGCAGCGTTGCCACCCATCCAGATACGCAGTATTTT.

This clonotype was found a few times. The V gene is TRBV12-3 or TRBV12-4, the J gene TRBJ2-2; D may be TRBD1 or TRBD2 (6 bases each). The CDR3 is 16 residues long. Trimming removed 1 base at V and 4 bases at J, with 13 bases between. CDR3 in DNA: TGTGCCAGCAGTTTAGTGGGGGGCCGAGGCACCGGGGAGCTGTTTTTT. This sequence encodes CASSLVGGRGTGELFF.

This clonotype was seen a few times. V and J are TRBV11-2 and TRBJ2-3, with D possibly matching TRBD2 (5 bases). CDR1 and CDR2 from the germline V gene are SGHAT and FQNNGV. Trimming took 4 bases from V and 0 from J, leaving 17 bases between them. The CDR3 contains 17 residues. CDR3 coding DNA: TGTGCCAGCAGCTCGATGCGAAAGACTACTAGCACAGATACGCAGTATTTT. Translation gives CASSSMRKTTSTDTQYF.

The rearrangement joins TRBV10-1 to TRBJ2-7; 7 nucleotides agree with TRBD1. V lost 2 bases to trimming and J lost 6 bases; unmatched junction nucleotides: 4. CDR3 length equals 13 residues. Germline-derived CDR1 and CDR2 are WNHNN and SYGVQD (reference sequence). The CDR3 loop is CASSEQTGAEQYF. CDR3 coding DNA: TGCGCCAGCAGTGAGCAAACAGGGGCCGAGCAGTACTTC.

The chain joins TRBV24-1 to TRBJ2-2; either TRBD1 or TRBD2 may supply D (5 bases each). Per germline, CDR1 KGHDR and CDR2 SFDVKD. V was cut by 7 bases and J by 3 bases, with 14 bases left in between. The CDR3 sequence is 15 residues long. The DNA of the CDR3 is TGTGCCACCAGCGACCGGGACCAATACACCGGGGAGCTGTTTTTT. It specifies CATSDRDQYTGELFF.

This clonotype was observed a handful of times. The chain combines TRBV14 with TRBJ2-7; TRBD1 might be the D (5 bases). CDR3 size: 16 residues. Trimming left V 0 bases short and J 0 bases short, with 12 bases between. From germline, CDR1 is SGHDN and CDR2 FVKESK. The CDR3 DNA reads TGTGCCAGCAGCCAAGAGTTTGAACAGGCCTCCTACGAGCAGTACTTC. This sequence encodes CASSQEFEQASYEQYF.

The rearrangement joins TRBV5-5 to TRBJ2-3, with 9 nucleotides matching TRBD1. The CDR3 spans 18 residues. With V trimmed by 3 bases and J by 5 bases, 16 bases remained unmatched. Germline CDR1 SGHKS, CDR2 YYEKEE (reference sequence). CDR3 DNA sequence: TGTGCCAGCAGCTCCTCCCCTAACAGGGGGCCCGGGGGAGATACGCAGTATTTT. Translating it yields CASSSSPNRGPGGDTQYF. Drawing the rest from reference TRBV5-5 and TRBJ2-3, the complete variable domain is DAGVTQSPTHLIKTRGQQVTLRCSPISGHKSVSWYQQVLGQGPQFIFQYYEKEERGRGNFPDRFSARQFPNYSSELNVNALLLGDSALYLCASSSSPNRGPGGDTQYFGPGTRLTVL.

This chain links TRBV7-9 with TRBJ2-5; 8 bases map to TRBD2. Trimming cost V 5 bases and J 2 bases; bases outside gene matches: 13. The germline V gene encodes CDR1 SEHNR and CDR2 FQNEAQ (reference sequence). CDR3 size: 17 residues. The CDR3 protein is CASSRPVLAVPQETQYF. CDR3 nucleotides: TGTGCCAGCAGCCGACCCGTACTAGCGGTTCCACAAGAGACCCAGTACTTC.

This rearrangement joins TRBV4-1 to TRBJ2-3; D call uncertain. Germline V gene lookup returns CDR1 MGHRA and CDR2 YSYEKL. The CDR3 loop spans 13 amino acids. Trimming pared 0 bases from V and 9 bases from J, leaving 10 bases between. CDR3 sequence: CASSQEGVATQYF. In DNA, the CDR3 is TGCGCCAGCAGCCAAGAAGGAGTTGCGACGCAGTATTTT.

This clonotype was found many times. The chain joins TRBV15 to TRBJ2-1; D gene ambiguous. V was trimmed by 1 base and J by 0 bases, leaving 4 bases between them. Germline V lookup: CDR1 LNHNV, CDR2 YYDKDF (reference sequence). The CDR3 covers 14 residues. CDR3 DNA: TGTGCCACCAGCAGAGTAGGCTCCTACAATGAGCAGTTCTTC. Protein: CATSRVGSYNEQFF.

This sequence joins TRBV5-1 and TRBJ1-1; TRBD1 matches 7 bases. CDR3 length: 13 amino acids. Per the germline V gene, CDR1 is SGHRS and CDR2 is YFSETQ. The V gene end was trimmed by 7 bases and the J gene end by 5 bases; junction bases not matched to a gene: 8. CDR3 coding DNA: TGCGCCAGCCGCAGGACAGGCGATACTGAAGCTTTCTTT. This gives the protein CASRRTGDTEAFF.

This clonotype was found a few times. The chain links TRBV20-1 to TRBJ2-3; 15 nucleotides match TRBD2. The V gene's germline CDR1 is DFQATT and CDR2 SNEGSKA (reference sequence). The trim removed 3 bases at V and 8 bases at J, leaving 6 bases unmatched. CDR3 length: 15 amino acids. The CDR3 protein is CSASFGLAGGITQYF. The CDR3 bases are TGCAGTGCTAGTTTTGGACTAGCGGGGGGGATTACGCAGTATTTT.

This clonotype was observed a few times. J is TRBJ1-1 and V is TRBV12-3 or TRBV12-4, with D maybe TRBD1 (5 bases). This CDR3 is 16 amino acids long. With 7 bases removed from V and 1 base from J, the gap between germline ends came to 19 bases. The CDR3 is CASTLRSGLANTEAFF. CDR3 bases: TGTGCCAGCACCCTTAGGTCGGGGCTAGCGAACACTGAAGCTTTCTTT.